Below, 18 T cell receptor beta chains from the same sample are listed, as sequenced in a study of vaccination and CD4 T cells after COVID-19. The time point is: late sampling 161 to 241 days after vaccination in a few convalescent patients. Treatment noted: 10-day PBMC culture with coronavirus spike peptide pools or control peptides (ViraFEST assay). Antigens of these TCRs are unknown. The Oncomine TCR Beta short-read assay was what sequenced the DNA obtained from cultured CD4+ T cells. TCRdb re-derived calls from the PCR reads in MiXCR, one entry per CDR3 protein. The top ten hold roughly 9% of the sample, which has tens of thousands of distinct CDR3 sequences, about a third seen once. Sequences were derived from CD4+ T cells from blood, cultured in vitro, sampled about 7 months after SARS-CoV-2 vaccination. These TCRs come from a human donor who had recovered from COVID-19.

This clonotype was recorded a few times. The genes are TRBV20-1 and TRBJ1-1; perhaps TRBD1 as D (5 bases). CDR1 is DFQATT and CDR2 is SNEGSKA in the germline V gene (reference sequence). Trimming took 0 bases from V and 4 from J, leaving 15 bases between them. The CDR3 is 15 residues long. As DNA, the CDR3 is TGCAGTGCTAGAGATCGTAAGGGGTGGACCACTGAAGCTTTCTTT. This codes for CSARDRKGWTTEAFF.

The chain joins TRBV18 to TRBJ2-3, with 7 bases aligning to TRBD1. With V trimmed by 3 bases and J by 1 base, 4 bases remained unmatched. The CDR3 totals 15 residues. Germline V gene sequence: CDR1 KGHSH, CDR2 LQKENI. The CDR3 DNA is TGTGCCAGCTCACCTCAGACAGGGCGCACAGATACGCAGTATTTT. Translation gives CASSPQTGRTDTQYF. Full variable domain (missing parts from reference TRBV18 and TRBJ2-3): NAGVMQNPRHLVRRRGQEARLRCSPMKGHSHVYWYRQLPEEGLKFMVYLQKENIIDESGMPKERFSAEFPKEGPSILRIQQVVRGDSAAYFCASSPQTGRTDTQYFGPGTRLTVL.

V usage is TRBV4-1 and J usage is TRBJ1-6, with TRBD1 matching 8 bases. V lost 5 bases and J lost 10; bases outside the gene matches: 10. CDR1 MGHRA and CDR2 YSYEKL come from the germline V gene. This CDR3 region has 15 residues. The CDR3 region has the DNA TGCGCCAGCAGCGCACGGGACAGGTTGTTCTCACCCCTCCACTTT. Its translation: CASSARDRLFSPLHF.

This chain uses TRBV20-1 with TRBJ2-1, with D maybe TRBD2 (5 bases). Germline CDR1 and CDR2: DFQATT and SNEGSKA (reference sequence). V was trimmed by 1 base and J by 7 bases, leaving 11 bases between them. This CDR3 has 13 residues. Here the CDR3 DNA reads TGCAGTGCTAGAGGAATCGGGGTTAATGAGCAGTTCTTC. It encodes CSARGIGVNEQFF.

The table lists this clonotype with a few counts. The V gene is TRBV28, the J gene TRBJ2-5; a weak D match, TRBD1 (6 bases). V shed 6 bases and J shed 5 bases, with 19 bases lying between them. CDR3 length: 15 residues. Germline CDR1 reads MDHEN; CDR2 reads SYDVKM. The DNA for the CDR3 is TGTGCCAGCAGCTCAAGGGCAGGGGATCGGGAGACCCAGTACTTC. Protein sequence: CASSSRAGDRETQYF.

The chain combines TRBV28 with TRBJ2-7; 7 bases line up with TRBD2. The CDR3 spans 16 residues. CDR1 and CDR2 from the germline V gene are MDHEN and SYDVKM. The V and J ends lost 4 bases and 4 bases, in that order; junction bases with no gene match: 13. The CDR3 spells CASSSIKRDARYEQYF. The CDR3 DNA reads as TGTGCCAGCAGTTCGATTAAGCGGGACGCTCGATACGAGCAGTACTTC.

This chain joins TRBV7-9 and TRBJ2-2; D gene unclear. Deletions cut 5 bases from V and 3 bases from J, with 10 bases between. The CDR3 extends over 14 amino acids. Germline CDR1 reads SEHNR; CDR2 reads FQNEAQ (reference sequence). The DNA of the CDR3 is TGTGCCAGCAGCCCCGGTCAGGACACCGGGGAGCTGTTTTTT. Translating it yields CASSPGQDTGELFF.

The gene calls are TRBV20-1 and TRBJ2-1, with TRBD2 matching 9 bases. The germline CDR1 and CDR2 sequences are DFQATT and SNEGSKA (reference sequence). The CDR3 has 15 amino acids. V lost 3 bases and J lost 4; bases outside the gene matches: 7. CDR3 amino acids: CSASSLAGYYNEQFF. CDR3 nucleotide sequence: TGCAGTGCTAGTTCCCTAGCGGGGTATTACAATGAGCAGTTCTTC.

The gene calls are TRBV6-1 and TRBJ2-7, with 12 bases aligning to TRBD2. Germline V gene sequence: CDR1 MNHNS, CDR2 SASEGT. With V trimmed by 6 bases and J by 6 bases, 3 bases remained unmatched. The CDR3 extends over 13 amino acids. In DNA, the CDR3 is TGTGCCAGCAGGACTAGCGGGAGATCCGAGCAGTACTTC. Translation: CASRTSGRSEQYF.

This clonotype came up once. The chain links TRBV5-4 to TRBJ2-5, with D possibly called TRBD1 or TRBD2 (5 bases each). This CDR3 contains 16 residues. Trimming stripped 2 bases from V and 4 bases from J, with 18 bases between. Per the germline V gene, CDR1 is SGHNT and CDR2 is YYREEE (reference sequence). Written as DNA, the CDR3 is TGTGCCAGCAGCTTCGATCCAACCGGGACCCGAGAGACCCAGTACTTC. This gives the protein CASSFDPTGTRETQYF.

The chain carries TRBV7-6 and TRBJ2-5; no definite D call. Germline CDR1 reads SGHVS; CDR2 reads FNYEAQ. The length of the CDR3 is 13 residues. The V end was cut by 2 bases, the J end by 0 bases, with 4 bases between. The DNA for the CDR3 is TGTGCCAGCAGCTTAAGCTACCAAGAGACCCAGTACTTC. The encoded protein is CASSLSYQETQYF.

J is TRBJ2-5 and V is TRBV7-2; D gene uncertain. This CDR3 spans 13 amino acids. Germline V gene sequence: CDR1 SGHTA, CDR2 FQGNSA. Trimming pared 3 bases from V and 3 bases from J, leaving 8 bases between. In DNA form, the CDR3 reads TGTGCCAGCAGCTTCCCGGGCAAAGAGACCCAGTACTTC. Translated: CASSFPGKETQYF.

This clonotype has only a few counts. This chain connects TRBV28 to TRBJ2-1; 7 bases fit TRBD2. The CDR3 loop spans 16 amino acids. Germline V gene sequence: CDR1 MDHEN, CDR2 SYDVKM. Trimming cost V 4 bases and J 3 bases; bases outside gene matches: 9. CDR3 nucleotides: TGTGCCAGCAGTTCCCGACTAGCTAGCAGCTACAATGAGCAGTTCTTC. This gives the protein CASSSRLASSYNEQFF.

This clonotype was seen more than once but under ten times. The chain couples TRBV20-1 to TRBJ2-5, with D possibly called TRBD1 or TRBD2 (6 bases each). The CDR3 covers 17 residues. Per germline, CDR1 DFQATT and CDR2 SNEGSKA (reference sequence). Trimming stripped 1 base from V and 5 bases from J, with 23 bases between. The CDR3 is CSARASGGGGRRETQYF. CDR3 sequence (DNA): TGCAGTGCTAGAGCGTCAGGAGGGGGAGGTCGTCGGGAGACCCAGTACTTC.

By frequency in the sample, this clonotype is medium-sized. The gene calls are TRBV20-1 and TRBJ2-5; 10 bases are shared with TRBD1. The V gene's germline CDR1 is DFQATT and CDR2 SNEGSKA (reference sequence). The CDR3 is made up of 16 amino acids. V trimming: 0 bases; J trimming: 1 base; junction bases outside the gene matches: 5. CDR3 loop: CSARDRGTGVQETQYF. The CDR3, as DNA: TGCAGTGCTAGAGATCGGGGGACAGGGGTCCAAGAGACCCAGTACTTC.

J is TRBJ1-2 and V is TRBV28; tentative D call: TRBD1 (6 bases). The germline V gene encodes CDR1 MDHEN and CDR2 SYDVKM. The CDR3 has 14 amino acids. Trimming took off 7 bases at V and 3 bases at J, with 15 bases between the two ends. The CDR3 here is CASTPSRGYYGYTF. The CDR3 DNA reads TGTGCCAGCACCCCGAGTAGGGGGTACTATGGCTACACCTTC.

In this sample, this clonotype turned up once. Its ends do not fully match the called genes, so a read error is possible. The rearrangement links TRBV6-1 to TRBJ2-3, with no clear D. The length of the CDR3 is 11 residues. CDR1 is MNHNS, CDR2 SASEGT, per germline. The CDR3 here is CASKDTNTQYF. For the CDR3, the DNA is TGTGCCAGCAAAGACACAAATACGCAGTATTTT.

The V call is TRBV20-1, the J call TRBJ2-7; 9 bases map to TRBD2. The CDR3 covers 13 residues. The ends lost 3 bases at V and 0 bases at J; junction bases unmatched: 0. Germline loops: CDR1 DFQATT, CDR2 SNEGSKA (reference sequence). The CDR3 loop is CSASSGSSYEQYF. The CDR3 DNA reads TGCAGTGCTAGTAGCGGGAGCTCCTACGAGCAGTACTTC.